These T cell receptor beta chains were read from a single sample in a study of control samples from healthy donors and cancer patients. Sequenced by immunoSEQ multiplex PCR; TCRdb stores in-frame clones only, minus some. The repertoire has roughly 120,000 clones, approximately 88% of them found once; the top ten carry approximately 3.5%. The specimen was blood. Source of these receptors: a man in his forties in good health. Each CDR3 is given with its conserved first and last residue. The D gene is left open where the match is weak. The size field is filled for only some rows; it gives once, few, many or a size class.

j_gene | v_gene | abundance | d_gene | CDR3nt | CDR3aa
TRBJ1-6 | TRBV30 | NA | NA | TGTGCCTGGAGTGTAAGGACAGCTTATAATTCACCCCTCCACTTT | CAWSVRTAYNSPLHF
TRBJ1-5 | TRBV18 | NA | TRBD1 | TGTGCCAGCTCCCAGGGGGAGATCCAGCCCCAGCATTTT | CASSQGEIQPQHF
TRBJ1-3 | TRBV18 | NA | NA | TGTGCCAGCTCACCAGGGAACCAGGGCTCTGGAAACACCATATATTTT | CASSPGNQGSGNTIYF
TRBJ2-1 | TRBV12-5 | NA | NA | TGTGCTAGTGGTTTGGGCTACAATGAGCAGTTCTTC | CASGLGYNEQFF
TRBJ1-2 | TRBV6-6 | NA | TRBD1 | TGTGCCAGCAGTCCCAGGACAGGGAATCGCTATGGCTACACCTTC | CASSPRTGNRYGYTF
TRBJ1-5 | TRBV19 | NA | NA | TGTGCCAGTAGTATCAGACGGTCTAGCAATCAGCCCCAGCATTTT | CASSIRRSSNQPQHF
TRBJ1-6 | TRBV19 | NA | TRBD1 | TGTGCCAGTAGTTTCGGGACAGTAGGTTCACCCCTCCACTTT | CASSFGTVGSPLHF
TRBJ1-1 | TRBV19 | NA | NA | TGTGCCAGTAACTCAGGGAACACTGAAGCTTTCTTT | CASNSGNTEAFF
TRBJ1-1 | TRBV5-6 | NA | TRBD1 | TGTGCCAGCAGCACGCAGGGGGCAATGAACACTGAAGCTTTCTTT | CASSTQGAMNTEAFF
TRBJ2-3 | TRBV7-2 | NA | NA | TGTGCCAGCAGCTCTCATAGTACCCATAGCACAGATACGCAGTATTTT | CASSSHSTHSTDTQYF
TRBJ2-5 | TRBV11-3 | NA | NA | TGTGCCAGCAGCTTAGGGCTGTCAGAACAAGAGACCCAGTACTTC | CASSLGLSEQETQYF
TRBJ1-1 | TRBV9 | NA | NA | TGTGCCAGCAGTAAGGGGAGGGACACTGAAGCTTTCTTT | CASSKGRDTEAFF
TRBJ1-2 | TRBV25-1 | NA | NA | TGTGCCAGCAGTGCATACGGTGGCTACACCTTC | CASSAYGGYTF
TRBJ1-2 | TRBV3-1/TRBV3-2 | NA | NA | TGTGCCAGCAGCCAGGGACTATACTACACCTTC | CASSQGLYYTF
TRBJ1-6 | TRBV27 | NA | TRBD1 | TGTGCCAGCTCCGACGGAGACAGGGAACATTCACCCCTCCACTTT | CASSDGDREHSPLHF
TRBJ2-7 | TRBV11-3 | once | NA | TGTGCCAGCAGCTCGCTCGGTGTTGGGGAGCAGTACTTC | CASSSLGVGEQYF
TRBJ1-2 | TRBV5-1 | NA | NA | TGCGCCAGCAGCTTGGGTCAGACGGACAACTATGGCTACACCTTC | CASSLGQTDNYGYTF
TRBJ1-3 | TRBV3-1/TRBV3-2 | few | NA | TGTGCCAGCAGCCAATCCGACGGGGGAACCACCTCTGGAAACACCATATATTTT | CASSQSDGGTTSGNTIYF
TRBJ2-3 | TRBV10-3 | NA | TRBD2 | TGTGCCACTAGCGGGGGTTCAGATACGCAGTATTTT | CATSGGSDTQYF
TRBJ2-1 | TRBV21-1 | NA | NA | TGTGCCAGCAGCACCGGTTTTGACCGGCTTAACAATGAGCAGTTCTTC | CASSTGFDRLNNEQFF
TRBJ2-5 | TRBV14 | NA | TRBD1 | TGTGCCAGCAGCCAAGGGGGGACAGGGGGCCGGTGGGCCCAGTACTTC | CASSQGGTGGRWAQYF
TRBJ2-2 | TRBV5-4 | NA | TRBD2 | TGTGCCAGCAGCTTGGGGCGGGGGGCCGGAACCGGGGAGCTGTTTTTT | CASSLGRGAGTGELFF
TRBJ2-2 | TRBV7-8 | once | TRBD1 | TGTGCCAGCAGCTTGACAGGGGGCGAGATCGGGGAGCTGTTTTTT | CASSLTGGEIGELFF
TRBJ1-3 | TRBV6-5 | once | NA | TGTGCCAGCAGTTACTCTGGGTCTGGAAACACCATATATTTT | CASSYSGSGNTIYF
TRBJ1-1 | TRBV10-3 | NA | NA | TGTGCCATCAGTGACGGGCAGGAGAACACTGAAGCTTTCTTT | CAISDGQENTEAFF
TRBJ1-2 | TRBV5-1 | NA | TRBD1 | TGCGCCAGCAGCGAGACAGGGGAGTATGGCTACACCTTC | CASSETGEYGYTF
TRBJ2-2 | TRBV19 | NA | NA | TGTGCCAGCCGGGGCCGTGGGAGGACCGGGGAGCTGTTTTTT | CASRGRGRTGELFF
TRBJ1-2 | TRBV18 | NA | NA | TGTGCCAGCTCAGGGTCAGACCTTAGCTATGGCTACACCTTC | CASSGSDLSYGYTF
TRBJ1-1 | TRBV7-9 | NA | TRBD1 | TGTGCCAGCAGCCCCGGACAGGGGAACACTGAAGCTTTCTTT | CASSPGQGNTEAFF
TRBJ1-3 | TRBV30 | NA | NA | TGTGCCTGGAGTGTAATGGGCAGTAGCTCTGGAAACACCATATATTTT | CAWSVMGSSSGNTIYF
TRBJ1-2 | TRBV7-2 | NA | TRBD1 | TGTGCCAGCAGCTTTGACAGGGACTATGGCTACACCTTC | CASSFDRDYGYTF
TRBJ1-6 | TRBV13 | NA | NA | TGTGCCAGCAGCTTAGGCGGAGAATGGAATTCACCCCTCCACTTT | CASSLGGEWNSPLHF
TRBJ2-7 | TRBV5-1 | NA | NA | TGCGCCAGCAGCTTGGGGGGCCTCGGGAGCCACGAGCAGTACTTC | CASSLGGLGSHEQYF
TRBJ1-2 | TRBV7-2 | NA | NA | TGTGCCAGCAGCTTAAGTCTAAACTATGGCTACACCTTC | CASSLSLNYGYTF
TRBJ2-3 | TRBV29-1 | NA | NA | TGCAGCGGCCGACAGGGAGGGCGCACAGATACGCAGTATTTT | CSGRQGGRTDTQYF
TRBJ1-5 | TRBV27 | NA | NA | TGTGCCAGCAGTTTATTAGGTGGATTCAATCAGCCCCAGCATTTT | CASSLLGGFNQPQHF
TRBJ2-7 | TRBV14 | NA | NA | TGTGCCAGCAGCCAAACCTACGAGCAGTACTTC | CASSQTYEQYF
TRBJ2-1 | TRBV11-1 | NA | NA | TGTGCCAGCACCTATAGGGCCCGGGGTTTCGATGAGCAGTTCTTC | CASTYRARGFDEQFF
TRBJ1-3 | TRBV30 | NA | NA | TGTGCCTGGAGTGTACAGAGGACCAACACCATATATTTT | CAWSVQRTNTIYF
TRBJ1-2 | TRBV5-4 | once | NA | TGTGCCAGCAGCCAGGACTGGAACGATGGCTACACCTTC | CASSQDWNDGYTF
TRBJ2-6 | TRBV6-1 | once | NA | TGTGCCAGCAGTGAAGGTGGTGGGGCCAACGTCCTGACTTTC | CASSEGGGANVLTF
TRBJ1-2 | TRBV18 | few | NA | TGTGCCAGCTCGCGCGACCAAGGCGGCTACACCTTC | CASSRDQGGYTF
TRBJ2-3 | TRBV7-7 | NA | TRBD2 | TGTGCCAGCGGGACGGGGGGGCATGAGTCAGATACGCAGTATTTT | CASGTGGHESDTQYF
TRBJ1-1 | TRBV7-3 | NA | NA | TGTGCCAGCAGCTTGGCGAGGAACACTGAAGCTTTCTTT | CASSLARNTEAFF
TRBJ2-5 | TRBV19 | NA | TRBD1 | TGTGCCAGTAGTTCGTTCGGGACAGGGCAACAAGAGACCCAGTACTTC | CASSSFGTGQQETQYF
TRBJ2-1 | TRBV30 | NA | TRBD1 | TGTGCCTGGAGTGTACCCCTATACTACCCGGGCCCGACAGGGGGCTTACTCAATGAGCAGTTCTTC | CAWSVPLYYPGPTGGLLNEQFF
TRBJ1-1 | TRBV15 | NA | TRBD1 | TGTGCCACCAGCCGCGGACAGGGGGGCACTGAAGCTTTCTTT | CATSRGQGGTEAFF
TRBJ2-2 | TRBV5-1 | NA | TRBD1 | TGCGCCAGCTCCCTCGGGGACAGGGGTACCGGGGAGCTGTTTTTT | CASSLGDRGTGELFF
TRBJ2-5 | TRBV7-6 | NA | TRBD1 | TGTGCCAGCAGCGGGAAGGCGACAGGGGGGAAAGAGACCCAGTACTTC | CASSGKATGGKETQYF
TRBJ2-1 | TRBV7-3 | once | TRBD1 | TGTGCCAGCAGCTCACTGGGGGACAGGTGGTACAATGAGCAGTTCTTC | CASSSLGDRWYNEQFF
TRBJ1-3 | TRBV9 | NA | NA | TGTGCCAGCAGCGTAGGGGTATCTGGAAACACCATATATTTT | CASSVGVSGNTIYF
TRBJ1-1 | TRBV5-6 | NA | NA | TGTGCCAGCAGCTATGGGGCTGAAGCTTTCTTT | CASSYGAEAFF
TRBJ2-3 | TRBV5-4 | NA | TRBD2 | TGTGCCAGCAGCTTGGCTAGCGGTATCACAGATACGCAGTATTTT | CASSLASGITDTQYF
TRBJ2-7 | TRBV25-1 | NA | NA | TGTGCCAGCAGTGAATATCGGGGCGGGCAGTACTTC | CASSEYRGGQYF